The 11 T cell receptor beta chains given below trace back to one sample, sequenced in a study of identical twins. MiXCR, applied by TCRdb to the 5' RACE reads, yields one record per CDR3 protein. The sample lists 420,000 or so distinct CDR3 sequences, roughly 18% occurring once. The sequenced material came from naive T cells sorted from blood. All receptors come from a man between 45 and 60 years old in good health.

This clonotype was counted a single time. The chain combines TRBV18 with TRBJ1-3; D unresolved. The V end was cut by 3 bases, the J end by 0 bases, with 12 bases between. The V gene's germline CDR1 is KGHSH and CDR2 LQKENI. The CDR3 runs to 16 residues. CDR3 amino acids: CASSPPDIGSGNTIYF. As DNA, the CDR3 is TGTGCCAGCTCACCCCCTGATATCGGCTCTGGAAACACCATATATTTT.

This clonotype appeared a single time. The chain recombines TRBV6-1 with TRBJ1-2; D gene ambiguous. The CDR3 totals 16 residues. V lost 3 bases and J 0 bases, leaving 14 bases between the germline ends. Germline assignment: CDR1 MNHNS and CDR2 SASEGT. As DNA, the CDR3 is TGTGCCAGCAGTGAGGGGAGGGTTCCCACTAACTATGGCTACACCTTC. This encodes CASSEGRVPTNYGYTF.

Comment on this clonotype: A junction boundary mismatches the germline segment, possibly from a read error. The J gene is TRBJ2-7, the V gene TRBV19; 7 bases match TRBD2. This CDR3 comprises 15 residues. Germline V gene data show CDR1 as LNHDA and CDR2 as SQIVND (reference sequence). CDR3 sequence: CASSIAGTKSCEQYF. The DNA of the CDR3 is TGTGCCAGTAGTATAGCCGGGACTAAATCCTGCGAGCAGTACTTC.

This chain links TRBV6-5 with TRBJ2-5; no reliable D call. V was cut by 2 bases and J by 2 bases, with 3 bases left in between. The CDR3 has 12 amino acids. Per germline, CDR1 MNHEY and CDR2 SVGAGI. The CDR3 sequence: CASSYGQETQYF. CDR3 coding DNA: TGTGCCAGCAGTTACGGTCAAGAGACCCAGTACTTC.

This clonotype has a count of ten or more. The chain links TRBV20-1 to TRBJ2-7, with 8 positions matching TRBD1. Germline V gene sequence: CDR1 DFQATT, CDR2 SNEGSKA (reference sequence). CDR3 length equals 18 residues. After removal of 0 bases from V and 3 bases from J, the junction contained 16 bases not matched to a gene. The CDR3 coding sequence is TGCAGTGCTAGAGATCCGGTGGTCCGGACAGGGCCCTACTACGAGCAGTACTTC. This sequence encodes CSARDPVVRTGPYYEQYF.

At least ten counts were recorded for this clonotype. The chain has TRBV5-1 and TRBJ2-5; 9 positions agree with TRBD1. The length of the CDR3 is 15 residues. J was trimmed by 0 bases and V by 4 bases; bases with no gene match: 4. Germline V lookup: CDR1 SGHRS, CDR2 YFSETQ. DNA of the CDR3: TGCGCCAGCAGCGCGGGACAGGGCCACCAAGAGACCCAGTACTTC. This codes for CASSAGQGHQETQYF.

This clonotype was recorded at least ten times. The rearrangement links TRBV10-3 to TRBJ2-5; D gene unclear. With 4 bases removed from V and 2 bases from J, the gap between germline ends came to 5 bases. Germline CDR1 reads ENHRY; CDR2 reads SYGVKD. The CDR3 runs 12 residues. CDR3 in DNA: TGTGCCATCAGTGGGCAACAAGAGACCCAGTACTTC. Translating it yields CAISGQQETQYF.

The chain couples TRBV24-1 to TRBJ2-1; D is ambiguous. The germline CDR1 and CDR2 sequences are KGHDR and SFDVKD. Trimming stripped 6 bases from V and 5 bases from J, with 10 bases between. This CDR3 contains 13 residues. The CDR3 loop reads CATSPVEHNEQFF. The CDR3 nucleotides read TGTGCCACCAGTCCTGTGGAGCACAATGAGCAGTTCTTC.

The rearrangement links TRBV11-2 to TRBJ2-7, with 8 bases lining up with TRBD1. The CDR3 is 15 residues long. V gave up 6 bases and J gave up 0 bases; unmatched junction bases: 7. Germline V gene lookup returns CDR1 SGHAT and CDR2 FQNNGV. The CDR3 protein is CASSQDRVSSYEQYF. CDR3 DNA sequence: TGTGCCAGCAGTCAGGACAGGGTCAGCTCCTACGAGCAGTACTTC.

This clonotype showed up many times. This chain links TRBV21-1 with TRBJ2-5. TRBV21-1 is classified as a pseudogene. The CDR3 has 12 amino acids. The chain's CDR3 is CASSKQRETQYF. The CDR3 coding sequence is TGTGCCAGCAGCAAGCAGAGGGAGACCCAGTACTTC.

The chain carries TRBV11-2 and TRBJ2-1, with 12 positions matching TRBD2. Trimming cost V 2 bases and J 6 bases; bases outside gene matches: 5. CDR1 SGHAT and CDR2 FQNNGV come from the germline V gene. This CDR3 has 16 amino acids. CDR3 nucleotide sequence: TGTGCCAGCAGCTTAACGACTAGCGGGGGACCCAATGAGCAGTTCTTC. This translates into CASSLTTSGGPNEQFF.